One and the same sample provided the 17 T cell receptor beta chains below, sequenced in a study of blood T cell repertoires in COVID-19. Sequencing was performed with immunoSEQ multiplex PCR; in TCRdb, only in-frame clones are kept and a portion is missing. The profile shows 56,000 or so clones, approximately 79% of them singletons. Sequenced input: peripheral blood. The receptors were sampled from a woman aged 70 to 79 with acute or convalescent COVID-19.

The chain uses TRBV5-5 and TRBJ1-2, with a possible D match to TRBD1 (5 bases). The CDR3 totals 12 residues. Germline values: CDR1 SGHKS, CDR2 YYEKEE (reference sequence). Trimming left V 3 bases short and J 5 bases short, with 8 bases between. Here the CDR3 DNA reads TGTGCCAGCAGCTCGACAGATTATGGCTACACCTTC. This encodes CASSSTDYGYTF. The entire variable domain, with the rest obtained from reference TRBV5-5 and TRBJ1-2, is as follows: DAGVTQSPTHLIKTRGQQVTLRCSPISGHKSVSWYQQVLGQGPQFIFQYYEKEERGRGNFPDRFSARQFPNYSSELNVNALLLGDSALYLCASSSTDYGYTFGSGTRLTVV.

The chain uses TRBV4-1 and TRBJ2-5; 13 bases are a match to TRBD2. The CDR3 is 17 amino acids. Germline V gene sequence: CDR1 MGHRA, CDR2 YSYEKL. Trimming took 0 bases from V and 2 from J; bases not matched to a gene: 3. This chain's CDR3 is CASSQDPLAGGQETQYF. CDR3 nucleotides: TGCGCCAGCAGCCAAGATCCACTAGCGGGGGGGCAAGAGACCCAGTACTTC.

The chain carries TRBV9 and TRBJ1-5; 7 nucleotides line up with TRBD1. Looked up from germline, CDR1 is SGDLS and CDR2 is YYNGEE. J lost 4 bases, V lost 0 bases, and 7 bases had no gene match. The CDR3 is 16 residues long. The CDR3 bases are TGTGCCAGCAGCGTAGCGGAGCAGGGGGGTAATCAGCCCCAGCATTTT. It translates to CASSVAEQGGNQPQHF. Variable domain in full (rest from reference TRBV9 and TRBJ1-5): DSGVTQTPKHLITATGQRVTLRCSPRSGDLSVYWYQQSLDQGLQFLIQYYNGEERAKGNILERFSAQQFPDLHSELNLSSLELGDSALYFCASSVAEQGGNQPQHFGDGTRLSIL.

The rearrangement joins TRBV7-3 to TRBJ2-4; D ambiguous. This CDR3 contains 17 residues. Trimming stripped 7 bases from V and 0 bases from J, with 19 bases between. Germline CDR1 SGHTA, CDR2 FQGTGA. The CDR3 here is CASTELPGPLAKNIQYF. In nucleotides, the CDR3 is TGTGCCAGCACCGAGCTCCCAGGCCCTCTAGCCAAAAACATTCAGTACTTC.

The rearrangement joins TRBV4-2 to TRBJ2-7, with D possibly matching TRBD2 (5 bases). The CDR3 runs to 16 residues. V was trimmed by 1 base and J by 2 bases, leaving 15 bases between them. CDR1 and CDR2 from the germline V gene are LGHNA and YNFKEQ. The CDR3 spells CASSQGRETGAYEQYF. The CDR3, as DNA: TGTGCCAGCAGCCAAGGCCGAGAGACCGGGGCCTACGAGCAGTACTTC.

V is TRBV5-6 and J is TRBJ2-7, with D possibly being TRBD2 (6 bases). The length of the CDR3 is 13 residues. V gave up 3 bases and J gave up 0 bases, with 7 bases separating them. Germline assignment: CDR1 SGHDT and CDR2 YYEEEE. The CDR3 nucleotides read TGTGCCAGCAGCTCGGGACTCTCCTACGAGCAGTACTTC. This sequence encodes CASSSGLSYEQYF.

The V gene is TRBV29-1, the J gene TRBJ2-7; perhaps TRBD1 as D (6 bases). The CDR3 runs 14 residues. Germline assignment: CDR1 SQVTM and CDR2 ANQGSEA. Trimming cost V 5 bases and J 6 bases, with 20 bases left between them. The CDR3 loop is CSVQTQGVRGEQYF. The CDR3 region has the DNA TGCAGCGTTCAAACACAGGGCGTCAGGGGCGAGCAGTACTTC.

By sample fraction, this clone is large. The chain joins TRBV19 to TRBJ1-6; no reliable D call. Trimming stripped 0 bases from V and 3 bases from J, with 9 bases between. CDR1 is LNHDA and CDR2 is SQIVND in the germline V gene (reference sequence). This CDR3 has 16 residues. The CDR3 spells CASSIDPGFYNSPLHF. In nucleotides, the CDR3 is TGTGCCAGTAGTATAGACCCAGGATTCTATAATTCACCCCTCCACTTT.

This clone came up once. The CDR3 loop is CASSLEPTFAETQYF. The CDR3 coding sequence is TGTGCCAGCAGCTTAGAACCGACATTCGCAGAGACCCAGTACTTC. The rearrangement joins TRBV7-8 to TRBJ2-5; D is unresolved. CDR3 size: 15 residues. Trimming left V 1 base short and J 4 bases short, with 13 bases between. CDR1 and CDR2 (germline): SGHVS, FQNEAQ. Full variable domain (outside the CDR3, taken from reference TRBV7-8 and TRBJ2-5): GAGVSQSPRYKVAKRGQDVALRCDPISGHVSLFWYQQALGQGPEFLTYFQNEAQLDKSGLPSDRFFAERPEGSVSTLKIQRTQQEDSAVYLCASSLEPTFAETQYFGPGTRLLVL.

This clone appeared a single time. V and J are TRBV19 and TRBJ2-2, with D maybe TRBD2 (5 bases). Trimming shortened V by 6 bases and J by 6 bases, and 11 bases separated the two germline ends. The CDR3 loop spans 13 amino acids. Looked up from germline, CDR1 is LNHDA and CDR2 is SQIVND (reference sequence). CDR3 amino acids: CASSSLGAGELFF. The CDR3 DNA reads TGTGCCAGTAGCTCTCTCGGGGCCGGGGAGCTGTTTTTT. The full variable domain, with the rest looked up from reference TRBV19 and TRBJ2-2, is DGGITQSPKYLFRKEGQNVTLSCEQNLNHDAMYWYRQDPGQGLRLIYYSQIVNDFQKGDIAEGYSVSREKKESFPLTVTSAQKNPTAFYLCASSSLGAGELFFGEGSRLTVL.

The chain joins TRBV28 to TRBJ2-3, with 15 bases aligning to TRBD2. Looked up from germline, CDR1 is MDHEN and CDR2 is SYDVKM. Trimming cost V 8 bases and J 2 bases; bases outside gene matches: 5. This CDR3 is 16 amino acids long. The CDR3 reads CASGTSGGRNTDTQYF. CDR3 in DNA: TGTGCCAGCGGGACTAGCGGGGGGCGAAACACAGATACGCAGTATTTT.

V usage is TRBV29-1 and J usage is TRBJ2-5, with 10 bases that match TRBD2. Germline V gene sequence: CDR1 SQVTM, CDR2 ANQGSEA. V lost 6 bases, J lost 4 bases, and 8 bases stayed unmatched. There are 14 residues in the CDR3. This CDR3 is CSVLVAGGLETQYF. CDR3 nucleotides: TGCAGCGTCCTAGTAGCGGGGGGTCTAGAGACCCAGTACTTC.

The chain has TRBV5-6 and TRBJ2-2; TRBD1 matches at 7 bases. The CDR3 runs to 13 residues. CDR1 SGHDT and CDR2 YYEEEE come from the germline V gene. With V trimmed by 8 bases and J by 5 bases, 6 bases remained unmatched. The CDR3 spells CASRGRRTGELFF. DNA for the CDR3: TGTGCCAGTAGGGGGCGGAGGACCGGGGAGCTGTTTTTT.

The rearrangement links TRBV5-6 to TRBJ2-7; D is perhaps TRBD2 (5 bases). CDR1 is SGHDT and CDR2 is YYEEEE in the germline V gene. Trimming left V 2 bases short and J 3 bases short, with 12 bases between. The CDR3 consists of 14 residues. This CDR3 is CASSFGDSYYEQYF. The CDR3 coding sequence is TGTGCCAGCAGCTTCGGGGATTCTTACTACGAGCAGTACTTC.

This chain connects TRBV5-4 to TRBJ1-2; D is unclear. The V gene lost 4 bases and the J gene lost 3 bases, with 19 bases spanning the gap. The length of the CDR3 is 16 residues. Germline CDR1 and CDR2: SGHNT and YYREEE (reference sequence). DNA of the CDR3: TGTGCCAGCAGCCCCCTTCCGTGGGCGGGAGACTATGGCTACACCTTC. Its translation is CASSPLPWAGDYGYTF.

V usage is TRBV6-2 or TRBV6-3 and J usage is TRBJ2-7, with a weak D call TRBD2 (6 bases). V gave up 3 bases and J gave up 0 bases, with 9 bases separating them. Germline CDR1 and CDR2: MNHEY and SVGEGT. The CDR3 consists of 14 residues. The chain's CDR3 is CASSYVDYSYEQYF. The CDR3 coding sequence is TGTGCCAGCAGTTATGTGGACTACTCCTACGAGCAGTACTTC.

V gene TRBV28 combines with J gene TRBJ2-5; D possibly corresponds to TRBD2 (5 bases). CDR1 is MDHEN and CDR2 is SYDVKM in the germline V gene. This CDR3 contains 14 residues. V dropped 6 bases and J dropped 9 bases, with 20 bases sitting between them. The DNA for the CDR3 is TGTGCCAGCAGCCTCCGGGGTCCGGGATGGGCCCAGTACTTC. Protein product: CASSLRGPGWAQYF.